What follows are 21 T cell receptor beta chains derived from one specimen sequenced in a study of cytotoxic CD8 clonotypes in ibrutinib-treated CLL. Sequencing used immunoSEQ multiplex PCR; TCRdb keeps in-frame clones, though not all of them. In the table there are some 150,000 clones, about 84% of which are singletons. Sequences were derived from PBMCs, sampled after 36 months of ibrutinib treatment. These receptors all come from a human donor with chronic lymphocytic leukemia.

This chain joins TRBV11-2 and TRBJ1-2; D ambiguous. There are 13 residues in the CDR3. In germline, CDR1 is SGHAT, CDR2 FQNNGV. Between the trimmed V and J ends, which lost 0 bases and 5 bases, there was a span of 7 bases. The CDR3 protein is CASSLELLYGYTF. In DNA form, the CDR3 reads TGTGCCAGCAGCTTAGAACTCCTATATGGCTACACCTTC. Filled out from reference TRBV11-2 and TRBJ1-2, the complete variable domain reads EAGVAQSPRYKIIEKRQSVAFWCNPISGHATLYWYQQILGQGPKLLIQFQNNGVVDDSQLPKDRFSAERLKGVDSTLKIQPAKLEDSAVYLCASSLELLYGYTFGSGTRLTVV.

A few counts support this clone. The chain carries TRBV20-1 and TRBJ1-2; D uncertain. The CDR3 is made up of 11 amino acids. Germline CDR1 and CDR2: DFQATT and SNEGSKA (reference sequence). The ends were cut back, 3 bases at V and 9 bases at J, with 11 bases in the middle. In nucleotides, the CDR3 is TGCAGTGCTAGTCTGGGTAGGAGCTACACCTTC. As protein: CSASLGRSYTF.

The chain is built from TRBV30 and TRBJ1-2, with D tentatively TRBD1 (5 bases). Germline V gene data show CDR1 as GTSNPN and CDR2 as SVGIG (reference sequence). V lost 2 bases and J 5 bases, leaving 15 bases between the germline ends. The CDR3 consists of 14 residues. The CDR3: CAWSLRARVYGYTF. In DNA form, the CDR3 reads TGTGCCTGGAGTCTCCGGGCCAGGGTTTATGGCTACACCTTC.

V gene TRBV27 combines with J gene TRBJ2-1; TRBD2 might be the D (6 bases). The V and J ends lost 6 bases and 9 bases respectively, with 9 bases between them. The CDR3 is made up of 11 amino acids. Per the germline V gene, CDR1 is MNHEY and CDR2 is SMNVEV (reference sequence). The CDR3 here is CASRSGLEQFF. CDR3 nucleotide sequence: TGTGCCAGCAGATCGGGACTTGAGCAGTTCTTC.

CDR3 coding DNA: TGTGCCGGAAATCCTAGCGGGGATAGCTCCTACGAGCAGTACTTC. It yields the protein CAGNPSGDSSYEQYF. This chain joins TRBV30 and TRBJ2-5, with 9 bases that match TRBD2. The last part of the DNA fits TRBJ2-7 better; the J call may be wrong. CDR1 and CDR2 from the germline V gene are GTSNPN and SVGIG (reference sequence). The CDR3 sequence is 15 residues long.

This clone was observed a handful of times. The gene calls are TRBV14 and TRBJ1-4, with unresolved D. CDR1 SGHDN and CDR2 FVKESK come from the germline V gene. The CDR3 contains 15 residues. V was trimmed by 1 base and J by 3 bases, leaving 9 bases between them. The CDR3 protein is CASSQGGVANEKLFF. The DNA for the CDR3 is TGTGCCAGCAGCCAAGGAGGTGTTGCTAATGAAAAACTGTTTTTT.

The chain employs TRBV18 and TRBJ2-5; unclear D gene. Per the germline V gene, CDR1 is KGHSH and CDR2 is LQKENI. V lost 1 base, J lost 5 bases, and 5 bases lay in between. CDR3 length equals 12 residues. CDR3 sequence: CASSPLGETQYF. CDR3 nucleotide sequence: TGTGCCAGCTCACCACTTGGCGAGACCCAGTACTTC.

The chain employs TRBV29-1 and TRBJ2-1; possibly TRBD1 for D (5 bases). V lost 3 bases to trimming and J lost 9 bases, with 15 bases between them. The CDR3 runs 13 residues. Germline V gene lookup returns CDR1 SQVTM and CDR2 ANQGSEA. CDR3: CSVEKSRVGEQFF. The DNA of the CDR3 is TGCAGCGTTGAGAAAAGCAGGGTAGGTGAGCAGTTCTTC.

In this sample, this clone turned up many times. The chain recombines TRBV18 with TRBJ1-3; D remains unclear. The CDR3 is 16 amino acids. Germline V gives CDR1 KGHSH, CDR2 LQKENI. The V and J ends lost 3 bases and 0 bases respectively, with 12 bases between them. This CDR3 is CASSPFDSSSGNTIYF. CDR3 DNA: TGTGCCAGCTCACCGTTTGACTCGAGCTCTGGAAACACCATATATTTT.

In DNA form, the CDR3 reads TGTGCCAGCAGTTACGAGGCACGGGGGGAAAAACTGTTTTTT. It yields the protein CASSYEARGEKLFF. This chain joins TRBV6-6 and TRBJ1-4; D perhaps matches TRBD1 (5 bases). Germline CDR1 and CDR2: MNHNY and SVGAGI (reference sequence). The V and J ends lost 2 bases and 8 bases respectively, with 12 bases between them. The CDR3 length is 14 residues.

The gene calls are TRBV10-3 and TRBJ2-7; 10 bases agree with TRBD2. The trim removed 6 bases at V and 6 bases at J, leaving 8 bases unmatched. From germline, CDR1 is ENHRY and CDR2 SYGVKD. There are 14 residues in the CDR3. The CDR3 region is CAIRASGGTLEQYF. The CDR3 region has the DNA TGTGCCATCAGGGCTAGCGGGGGTACGCTCGAGCAGTACTTC.

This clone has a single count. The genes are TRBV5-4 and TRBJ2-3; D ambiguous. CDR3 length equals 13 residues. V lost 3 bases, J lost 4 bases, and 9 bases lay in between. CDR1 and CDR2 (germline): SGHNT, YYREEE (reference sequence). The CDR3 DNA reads TGTGCCAGCAGCTGGCCGACATCAGATACGCAGTATTTT. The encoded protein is CASSWPTSDTQYF.

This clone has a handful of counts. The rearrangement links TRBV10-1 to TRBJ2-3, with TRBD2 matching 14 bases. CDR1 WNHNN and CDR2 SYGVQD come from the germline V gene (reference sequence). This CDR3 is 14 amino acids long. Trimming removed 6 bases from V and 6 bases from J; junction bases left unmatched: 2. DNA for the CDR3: TGCGCCAGCAGCCGGACTAGCGGGAGGGATACGCAGTATTTT. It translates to CASSRTSGRDTQYF.

DNA for the CDR3: TGTGCCAGCTCACCAGGGCCAGGGTCGACCTACGAGCAGTACTTC. Amino acids: CASSPGPGSTYEQYF. V gene TRBV18 combines with J gene TRBJ2-7; a weak D match, TRBD1 (5 bases). The length of the CDR3 is 15 residues. The germline V gene encodes CDR1 KGHSH and CDR2 LQKENI. Trimming pared 2 bases from V and 2 bases from J, leaving 13 bases between.

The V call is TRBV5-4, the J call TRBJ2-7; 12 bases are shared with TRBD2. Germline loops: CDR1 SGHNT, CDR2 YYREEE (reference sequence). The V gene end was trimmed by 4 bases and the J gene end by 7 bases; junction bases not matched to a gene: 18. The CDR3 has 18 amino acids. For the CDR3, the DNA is TGTGCCAGCAGCCGCGGACTAGCGGGGCGGCCCCTTTGGAGGGAGCAGTACTTC. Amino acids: CASSRGLAGRPLWREQYF.

CDR3 DNA: TGTGCCAGCAGCTTGAGGGCAATGTCCTACAATGAGCAGTTCTTC. It is translated as CASSLRAMSYNEQFF. The chain employs TRBV13 and TRBJ2-1; D may be TRBD2 (5 bases). V was pared by 3 bases and J by 1 base, with 10 bases between. The CDR3 sequence is 15 residues long. Germline V gene lookup returns CDR1 PRHDT and CDR2 FYEKMQ (reference sequence).

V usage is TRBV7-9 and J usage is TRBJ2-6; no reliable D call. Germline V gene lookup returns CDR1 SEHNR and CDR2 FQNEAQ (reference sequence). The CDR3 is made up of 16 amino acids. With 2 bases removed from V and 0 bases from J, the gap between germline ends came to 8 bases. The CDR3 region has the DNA TGTGCCAGCAGCTTAAATCTAGGCTCTGGGGCCAACGTCCTGACTTTC. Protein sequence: CASSLNLGSGANVLTF.

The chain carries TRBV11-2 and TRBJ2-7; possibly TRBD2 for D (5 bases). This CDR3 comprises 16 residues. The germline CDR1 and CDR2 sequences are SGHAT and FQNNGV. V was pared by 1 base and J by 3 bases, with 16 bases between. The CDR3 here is CASSLVRGERVYEQYF. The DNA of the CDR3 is TGTGCCAGCAGCTTAGTTCGGGGAGAAAGGGTCTACGAGCAGTACTTC.

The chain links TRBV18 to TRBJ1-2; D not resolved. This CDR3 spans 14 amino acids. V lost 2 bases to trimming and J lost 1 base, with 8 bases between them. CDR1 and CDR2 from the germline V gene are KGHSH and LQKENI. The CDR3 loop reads CASSPSALNYGYTF. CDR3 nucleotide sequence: TGTGCCAGCTCACCAAGCGCCCTTAACTATGGCTACACCTTC.

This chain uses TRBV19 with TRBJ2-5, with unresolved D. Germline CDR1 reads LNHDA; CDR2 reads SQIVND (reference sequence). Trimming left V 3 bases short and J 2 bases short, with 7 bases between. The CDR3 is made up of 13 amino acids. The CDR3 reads CASSISQQETQYF. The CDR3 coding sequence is TGTGCCAGTAGTATTTCCCAACAAGAGACCCAGTACTTC.

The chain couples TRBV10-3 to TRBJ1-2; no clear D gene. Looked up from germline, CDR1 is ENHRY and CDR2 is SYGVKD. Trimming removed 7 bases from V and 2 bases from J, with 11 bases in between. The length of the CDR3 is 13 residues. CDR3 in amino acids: CAITSGRNYGYTF. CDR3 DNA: TGTGCCATCACTTCGGGCAGAAACTATGGCTACACCTTC.